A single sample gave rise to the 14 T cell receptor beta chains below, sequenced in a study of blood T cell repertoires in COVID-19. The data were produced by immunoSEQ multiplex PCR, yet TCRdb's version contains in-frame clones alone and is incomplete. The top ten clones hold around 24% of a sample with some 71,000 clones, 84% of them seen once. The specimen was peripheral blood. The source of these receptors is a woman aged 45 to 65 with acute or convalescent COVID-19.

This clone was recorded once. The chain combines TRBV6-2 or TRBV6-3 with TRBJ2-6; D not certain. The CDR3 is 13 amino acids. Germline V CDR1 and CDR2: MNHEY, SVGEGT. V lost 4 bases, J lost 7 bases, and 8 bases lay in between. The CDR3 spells CASSSVGANVLTF. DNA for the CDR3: TGTGCCAGCAGTTCCGTGGGCGCCAACGTCCTGACTTTC.

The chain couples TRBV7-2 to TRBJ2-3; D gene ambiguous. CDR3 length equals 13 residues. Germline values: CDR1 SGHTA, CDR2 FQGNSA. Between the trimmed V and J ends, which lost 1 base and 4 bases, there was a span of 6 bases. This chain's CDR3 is CASSLEPADTQYF. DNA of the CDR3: TGTGCCAGCAGCTTAGAACCGGCAGATACGCAGTATTTT. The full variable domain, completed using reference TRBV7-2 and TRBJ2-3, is GAGVSQSPSNKVTEKGKDVELRCDPISGHTALYWYRQSLGQGLEFLIYFQGNSAPDKSGLPSDRFSAERTGGSVSTLTIQRTQQEDSAVYLCASSLEPADTQYFGPGTRLTVL.

The CDR3 region is CASSKTAMNTEAFF. CDR3 nucleotides: TGTGCCAGTAGTAAAACCGCTATGAACACTGAAGCTTTCTTT. The chain combines TRBV19 with TRBJ1-1; no firm D call. V was clipped by 4 bases and J by 0 bases, with 9 bases between them. The CDR3 contains 14 residues. Per the germline V gene, CDR1 is LNHDA and CDR2 is SQIVND (reference sequence). Variable domain in full (rest from reference TRBV19 and TRBJ1-1): DGGITQSPKYLFRKEGQNVTLSCEQNLNHDAMYWYRQDPGQGLRLIYYSQIVNDFQKGDIAEGYSVSREKKESFPLTVTSAQKNPTAFYLCASSKTAMNTEAFFGQGTRLTVV.

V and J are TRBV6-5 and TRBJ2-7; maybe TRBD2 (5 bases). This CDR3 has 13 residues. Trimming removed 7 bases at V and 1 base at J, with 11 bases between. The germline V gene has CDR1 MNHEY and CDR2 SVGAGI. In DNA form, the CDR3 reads TGTGCCAGCAACCAAGCGGTGTCCTACGAGCAGTACTTC. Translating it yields CASNQAVSYEQYF.

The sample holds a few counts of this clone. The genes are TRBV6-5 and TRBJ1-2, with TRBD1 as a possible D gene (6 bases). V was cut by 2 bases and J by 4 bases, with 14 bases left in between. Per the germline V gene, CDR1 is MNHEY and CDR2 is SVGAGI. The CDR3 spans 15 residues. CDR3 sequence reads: CASSYDNREGYGYTF. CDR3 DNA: TGTGCCAGCAGTTACGATAACAGGGAAGGCTATGGCTACACCTTC.

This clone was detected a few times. The chain's CDR3 is CASTHRVRNNYNEQFF. As DNA, the CDR3 is TGTGCCAGCACCCACAGAGTACGCAACAACTACAATGAGCAGTTCTTC. The chain recombines TRBV5-8 with TRBJ2-1; D is undetermined. Germline CDR1 and CDR2: SGHTS and YDEGEE. The CDR3 is made up of 16 amino acids. With 6 bases removed from V and 3 bases from J, the gap between germline ends came to 19 bases. The full variable domain, completed using reference TRBV5-8 and TRBJ2-1, is EAGVTQSPTHLIKTRGQQATLRCSPISGHTSVYWYQQALGLGLQFLLWYDEGEERNRGNFPPRFSGRQFPNYSSELNVNALELEDSALYLCASTHRVRNNYNEQFFGPGTRLTVL.

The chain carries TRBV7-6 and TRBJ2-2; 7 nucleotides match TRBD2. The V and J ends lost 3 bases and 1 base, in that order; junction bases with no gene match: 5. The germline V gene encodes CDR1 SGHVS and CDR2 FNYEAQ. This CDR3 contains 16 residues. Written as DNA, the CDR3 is TGTGCCAGCAGCTTGGAGGGCGGGAGGAACACCGGGGAGCTGTTTTTT. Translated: CASSLEGGRNTGELFF.

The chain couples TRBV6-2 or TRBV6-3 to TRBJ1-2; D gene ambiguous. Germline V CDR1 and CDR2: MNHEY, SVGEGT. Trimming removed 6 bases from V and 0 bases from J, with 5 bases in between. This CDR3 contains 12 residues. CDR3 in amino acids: CASSNTNYGYTF. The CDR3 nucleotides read TGTGCCAGCAGCAATACTAACTATGGCTACACCTTC.

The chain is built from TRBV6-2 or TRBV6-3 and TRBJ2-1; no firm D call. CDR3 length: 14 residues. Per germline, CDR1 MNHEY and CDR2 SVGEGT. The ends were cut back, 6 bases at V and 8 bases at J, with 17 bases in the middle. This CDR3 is CASSFFRHPYEQFF. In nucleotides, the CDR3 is TGTGCCAGCAGCTTCTTCAGACACCCCTATGAGCAGTTCTTC.

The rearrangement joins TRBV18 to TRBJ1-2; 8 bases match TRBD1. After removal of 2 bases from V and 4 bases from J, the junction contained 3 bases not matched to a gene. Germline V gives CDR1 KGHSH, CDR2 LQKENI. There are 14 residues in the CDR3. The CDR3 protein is CASSPRQGIYGYTF. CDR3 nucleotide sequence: TGTGCCAGCTCACCAAGACAGGGGATCTATGGCTACACCTTC.

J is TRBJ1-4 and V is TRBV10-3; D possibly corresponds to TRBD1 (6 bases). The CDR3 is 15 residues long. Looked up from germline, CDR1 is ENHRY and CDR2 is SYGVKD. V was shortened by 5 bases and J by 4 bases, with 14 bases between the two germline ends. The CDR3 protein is CAISSTGNRNEKLFF. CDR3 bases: TGTGCCATCAGTTCCACAGGGAACCGTAATGAAAAACTGTTTTTT.

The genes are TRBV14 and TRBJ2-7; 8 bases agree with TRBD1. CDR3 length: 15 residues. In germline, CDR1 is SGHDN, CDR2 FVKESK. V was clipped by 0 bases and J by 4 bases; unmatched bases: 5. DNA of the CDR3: TGTGCCAGCAGCCAAGACGGACAGGGCTGGTACGAGCAGTACTTC. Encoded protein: CASSQDGQGWYEQYF.

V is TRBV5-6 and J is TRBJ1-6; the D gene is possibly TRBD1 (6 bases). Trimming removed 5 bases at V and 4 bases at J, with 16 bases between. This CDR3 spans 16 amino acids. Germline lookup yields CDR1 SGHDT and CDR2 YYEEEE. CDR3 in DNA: TGTGCCAGCAGTTCCGGACAGACTAATTATAATTCACCCCTCCACTTT. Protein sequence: CASSSGQTNYNSPLHF.

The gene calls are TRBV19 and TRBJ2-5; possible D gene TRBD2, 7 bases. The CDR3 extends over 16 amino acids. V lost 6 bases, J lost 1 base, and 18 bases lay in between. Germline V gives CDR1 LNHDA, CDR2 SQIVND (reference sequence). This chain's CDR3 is CASRGSAGATQETQYF. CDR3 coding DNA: TGTGCCAGTAGGGGTAGCGCGGGGGCCACCCAAGAGACCCAGTACTTC.